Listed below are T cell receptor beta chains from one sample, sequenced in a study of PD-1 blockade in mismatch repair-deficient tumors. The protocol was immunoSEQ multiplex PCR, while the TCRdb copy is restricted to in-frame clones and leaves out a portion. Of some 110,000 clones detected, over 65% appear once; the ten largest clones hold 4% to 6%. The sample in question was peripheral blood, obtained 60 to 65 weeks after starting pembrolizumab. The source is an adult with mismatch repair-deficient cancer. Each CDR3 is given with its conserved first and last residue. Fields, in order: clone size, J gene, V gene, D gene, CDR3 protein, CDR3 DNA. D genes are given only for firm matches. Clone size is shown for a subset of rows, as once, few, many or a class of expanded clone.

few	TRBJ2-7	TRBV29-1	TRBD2	CSAGLADEQYF	TGCAGCGCTGGACTAGCCGACGAGCAGTACTTC
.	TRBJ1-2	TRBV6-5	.	CRLERSGSNYGYTF	TGCCGCTTAGAGAGGAGCGGGTCTAACTATGGCTACACCTTC
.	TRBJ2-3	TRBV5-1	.	CASSLDGTSTDTQYF	TGCGCCAGCAGCTTGGACGGAACTAGCACAGATACGCAGTATTTT
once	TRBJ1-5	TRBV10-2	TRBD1	CASGDRGYSNQPQHF	TGCGCCAGCGGCGACAGGGGATATAGCAATCAGCCCCAGCATTTT
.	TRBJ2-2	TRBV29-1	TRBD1	CSTLGTGWAGELFF	TGCAGCACACTAGGGACAGGGTGGGCCGGGGAGCTGTTTTTT
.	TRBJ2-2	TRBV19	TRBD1	CASSPGQEIPGELFF	TGTGCCAGTAGCCCGGGACAGGAGATCCCCGGGGAGCTGTTTTTT
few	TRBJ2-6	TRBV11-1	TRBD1	CASSSTGASGANVLTF	TGTGCCAGCAGCTCGACAGGGGCCTCTGGGGCCAACGTCCTGACTTTC
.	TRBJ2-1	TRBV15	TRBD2	CATSRASGPYNEQFF	TGTGCCACCAGCCGGGCTAGCGGACCTTACAATGAGCAGTTCTTC
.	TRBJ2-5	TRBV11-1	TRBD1	CASSSPRGLETQYF	TGTGCCAGCAGCTCCCCCAGGGGGCTGGAGACCCAGTACTTC
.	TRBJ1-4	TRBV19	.	CASSLSREKLFF	TGTGCCAGTAGTTTAAGCCGTGAAAAACTGTTTTTT
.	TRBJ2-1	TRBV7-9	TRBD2	CASSSLAGRSYNEQFF	TGTGCCAGCAGCTCTCTAGCGGGAAGGTCCTACAATGAGCAGTTCTTC
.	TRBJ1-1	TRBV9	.	CASSPRMNTEAFF	TGTGCCAGCAGCCCACGGATGAACACTGAAGCTTTCTTT
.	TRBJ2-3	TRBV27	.	CATAPYRGGATDTQYF	TGTGCCACCGCTCCTTACAGGGGGGGAGCCACAGATACGCAGTATTTT
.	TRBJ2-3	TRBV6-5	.	CASSKGSFGDTQYF	TGTGCCAGCAGTAAAGGGAGTTTTGGGGATACGCAGTATTTT
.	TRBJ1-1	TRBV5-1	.	CASSNADTEAFF	TGCGCCAGCTCTAATGCGGACACTGAAGCTTTCTTT
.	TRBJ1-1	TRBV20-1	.	CSARHVTEAFF	TGCAGTGCTCGCCACGTTACTGAAGCTTTCTTT
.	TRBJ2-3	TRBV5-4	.	CASSLGRTDTQYF	TGTGCCAGCAGCTTGGGTAGGACAGATACGCAGTATTTT
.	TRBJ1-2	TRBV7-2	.	CASSLATGALYGYTF	TGTGCCAGCAGCTTAGCGACAGGCGCGCTCTATGGCTACACCTTC
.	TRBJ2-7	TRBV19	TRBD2	CASSRQLAGVYEQYF	TGTGCCAGTAGTAGGCAGTTAGCGGGAGTCTACGAGCAGTACTTC
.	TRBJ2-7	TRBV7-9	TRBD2	CASSTRTSGIYEQYF	TGTGCCAGCAGCACTCGGACTAGCGGAATCTACGAGCAGTACTTC
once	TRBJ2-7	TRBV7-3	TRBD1	CASTPGTAGHEQYF	TGTGCCAGCACGCCCGGGACAGCTGGCCACGAGCAGTACTTC
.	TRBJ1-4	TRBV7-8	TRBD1	CASSLGAGGTTEKLFF	TGTGCCAGCAGCTTAGGGGCAGGGGGCACGACTGAAAAACTGTTTTTT
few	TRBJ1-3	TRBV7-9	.	CASSPKQRLDNTIYF	TGTGCCAGCAGCCCTAAACAGAGACTGGACAACACCATATATTTT
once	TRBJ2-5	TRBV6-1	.	CAGQLGGQETQYF	TGTGCCGGGCAGTTAGGCGGTCAAGAGACCCAGTACTTC
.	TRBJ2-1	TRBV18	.	CASSRGTEFDSYNEQFF	TGTGCCAGCTCACGTGGGACCGAGTTTGACTCCTACAATGAGCAGTTCTTC
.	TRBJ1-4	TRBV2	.	CASSAGTVDNEKLFF	TGTGCCAGCAGTGCAGGGACCGTAGATAATGAAAAACTGTTTTTT
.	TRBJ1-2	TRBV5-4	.	CASSLGGLGYTF	TGTGCCAGCAGCTTGGGCGGTCTGGGCTACACCTTC
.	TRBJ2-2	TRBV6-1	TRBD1	CASSETGRDTGELFF	TGTGCCAGCAGTGAGACAGGGCGGGACACCGGGGAGCTGTTTTTT
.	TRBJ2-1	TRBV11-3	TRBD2	CASSLFSLAAYNEQFF	TGTGCCAGCAGCTTATTTTCGCTAGCGGCCTACAATGAGCAGTTCTTC
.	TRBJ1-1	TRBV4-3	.	CASSQPPSKRDLNTEAFF	TGCGCCAGCAGCCAACCACCGTCTAAAAGGGACCTTAACACTGAAGCTTTCTTT
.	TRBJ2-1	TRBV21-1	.	CASSTGRPGQFF	TGTGCCAGCAGCACTGGAAGGCCTGGGCAGTTCTTC
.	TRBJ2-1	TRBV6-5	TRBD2	CASSFSGRSYNEQFF	TGTGCCAGCAGTTTCAGCGGGAGGTCCTACAATGAGCAGTTCTTC
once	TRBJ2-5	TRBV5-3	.	CARSTGTSPGMETQYF	TGTGCCAGAAGCACCGGGACCTCGCCAGGAATGGAGACCCAGTACTTC
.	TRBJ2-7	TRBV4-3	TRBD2	CASSSRGAGDYEQYF	TGCGCCAGCAGCTCCCGAGGAGCGGGAGACTACGAGCAGTACTTC
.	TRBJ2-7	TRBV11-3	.	CASSQGGGAAYEQYF	TGTGCCAGCAGCCAAGGAGGCGGCGCCGCCTACGAGCAGTACTTC
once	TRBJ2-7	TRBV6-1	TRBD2	CASLEGGPLEQYF	TGTGCCAGCCTCGAGGGAGGGCCGTTGGAGCAGTACTTC
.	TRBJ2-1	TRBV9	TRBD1	CASSAPGQGNNEQFF	TGTGCCAGCAGCGCCCCCGGACAGGGGAACAATGAGCAGTTCTTC
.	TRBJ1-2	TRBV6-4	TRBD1	CASRRDRGGGYTF	TGTGCCAGCAGGCGGGACAGGGGCGGTGGCTACACCTTC